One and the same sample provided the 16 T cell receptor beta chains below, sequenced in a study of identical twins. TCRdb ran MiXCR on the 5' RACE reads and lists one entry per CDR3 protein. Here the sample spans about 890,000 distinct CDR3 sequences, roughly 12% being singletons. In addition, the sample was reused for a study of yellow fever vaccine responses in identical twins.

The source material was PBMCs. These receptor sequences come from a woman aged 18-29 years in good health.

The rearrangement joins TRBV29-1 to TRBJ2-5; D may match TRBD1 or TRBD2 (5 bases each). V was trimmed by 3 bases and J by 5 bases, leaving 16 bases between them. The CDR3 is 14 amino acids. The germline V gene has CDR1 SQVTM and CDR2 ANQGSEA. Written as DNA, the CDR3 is TGCAGCGTTGATAAGGGACCCAAATGGGAGACCCAGTACTTC. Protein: CSVDKGPKWETQYF.

For the CDR3, the DNA is TGTGCCAGCACTAAACTAGCGGGAGCTTCCTACAATGAGCAGTTCTTC. Encoded protein: CASTKLAGASYNEQFF. The V and J genes are TRBV28 and TRBJ2-1; 11 nucleotides align to TRBD2. The CDR3 is made up of 16 amino acids. V dropped 7 bases and J dropped 1; count of bases not matched to a gene: 6. Per the germline V gene, CDR1 is MDHEN and CDR2 is SYDVKM.

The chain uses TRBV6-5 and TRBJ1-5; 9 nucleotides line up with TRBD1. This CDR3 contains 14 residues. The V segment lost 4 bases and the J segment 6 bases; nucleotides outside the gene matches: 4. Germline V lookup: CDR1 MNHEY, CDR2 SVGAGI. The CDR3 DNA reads TGTGCCAGCAGTTTAAGGACAGGGGCTCAGCCCCAGCATTTT. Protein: CASSLRTGAQPQHF.

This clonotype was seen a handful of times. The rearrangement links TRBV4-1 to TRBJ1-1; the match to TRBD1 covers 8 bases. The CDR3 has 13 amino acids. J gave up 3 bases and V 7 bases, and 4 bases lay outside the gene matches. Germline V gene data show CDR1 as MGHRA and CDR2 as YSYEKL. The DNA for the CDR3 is TGCGCCAGCAACACACAGGGGGACACTGAAGCTTTCTTT. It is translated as CASNTQGDTEAFF.

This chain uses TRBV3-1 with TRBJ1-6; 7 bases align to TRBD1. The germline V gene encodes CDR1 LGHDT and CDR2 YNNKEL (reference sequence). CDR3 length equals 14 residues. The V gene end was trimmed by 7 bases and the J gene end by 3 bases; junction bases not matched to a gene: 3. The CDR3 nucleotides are TGTGCCAGCACCCCAGGGGGCTATAATTCACCCCTCCACTTT. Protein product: CASTPGGYNSPLHF. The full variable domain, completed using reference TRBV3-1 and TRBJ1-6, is DTAVSQTPKYLVTQMGNDKSIKCEQNLGHDTMYWYKQDSKKFLKIMFSYNNKELIINETVPNRFSPKSPDKAHLNLHINSLELGDSAVYFCASTPGGYNSPLHFGNGTRLTVT.

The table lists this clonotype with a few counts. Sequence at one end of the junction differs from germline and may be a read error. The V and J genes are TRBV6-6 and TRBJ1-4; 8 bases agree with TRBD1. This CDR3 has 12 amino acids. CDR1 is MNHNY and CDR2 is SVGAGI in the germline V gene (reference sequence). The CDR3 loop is CASSYSGQELRF. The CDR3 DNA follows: TGTGCCAGCAGTTACTCGGGACAGGAGCTTCGATTT.

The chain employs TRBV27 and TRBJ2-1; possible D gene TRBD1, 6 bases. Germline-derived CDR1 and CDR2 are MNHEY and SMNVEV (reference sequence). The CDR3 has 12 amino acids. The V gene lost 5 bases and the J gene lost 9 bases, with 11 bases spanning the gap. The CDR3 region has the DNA TGTGCCAGCAGTGTACAGGGTGTTGAGCAGTTCTTC. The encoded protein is CASSVQGVEQFF.

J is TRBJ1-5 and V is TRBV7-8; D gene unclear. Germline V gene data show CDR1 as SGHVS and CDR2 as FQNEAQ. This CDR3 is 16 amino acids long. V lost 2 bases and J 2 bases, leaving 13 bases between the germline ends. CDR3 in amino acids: CASSLIAIMGNQPQHF. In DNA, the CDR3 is TGTGCCAGCAGCTTAATAGCAATTATGGGCAATCAGCCCCAGCATTTT.

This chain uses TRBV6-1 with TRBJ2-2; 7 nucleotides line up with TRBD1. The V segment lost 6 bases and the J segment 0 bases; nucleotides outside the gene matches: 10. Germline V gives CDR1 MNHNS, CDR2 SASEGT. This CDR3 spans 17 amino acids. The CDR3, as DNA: TGTGCCAGCAGCCCGCACTCGGGACAGTCGAACACCGGGGAGCTGTTTTTT. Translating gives CASSPHSGQSNTGELFF.

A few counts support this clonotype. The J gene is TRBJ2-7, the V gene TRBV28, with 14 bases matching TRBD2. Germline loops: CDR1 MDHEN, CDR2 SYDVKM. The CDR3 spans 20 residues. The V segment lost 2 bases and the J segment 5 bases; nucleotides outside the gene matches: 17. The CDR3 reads CASSLPPTSGRAPGLNEQYF. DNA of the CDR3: TGTGCCAGCAGTTTACCCCCGACTAGCGGGAGGGCCCCGGGTTTAAACGAGCAGTACTTC.

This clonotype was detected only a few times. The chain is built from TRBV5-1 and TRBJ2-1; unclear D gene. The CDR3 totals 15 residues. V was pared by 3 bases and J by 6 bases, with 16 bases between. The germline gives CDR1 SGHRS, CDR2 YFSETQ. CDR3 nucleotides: TGCGCCAGCAGCTCACCTCGCAGTTCGCTCAATGAGCAGTTCTTC. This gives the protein CASSSPRSSLNEQFF.

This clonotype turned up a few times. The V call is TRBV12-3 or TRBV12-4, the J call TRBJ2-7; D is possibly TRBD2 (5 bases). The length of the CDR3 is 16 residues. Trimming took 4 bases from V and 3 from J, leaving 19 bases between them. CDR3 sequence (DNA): TGTGCCAGCAGTTCCACCACCAAGACGGGAAACTACGAGCAGTACTTC. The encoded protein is CASSSTTKTGNYEQYF.

CDR3 region: CASSSPTGTYNEQFF. Here the CDR3 DNA reads TGTGCCAGCAGTTCCCCGACGGGTACCTACAATGAGCAGTTCTTC. The V call is TRBV27, the J call TRBJ2-1; D remains unclear. V dropped 4 bases and J dropped 2 bases, with 12 bases sitting between them. Germline V gene data show CDR1 as MNHEY and CDR2 as SMNVEV (reference sequence). CDR3 length: 15 amino acids.

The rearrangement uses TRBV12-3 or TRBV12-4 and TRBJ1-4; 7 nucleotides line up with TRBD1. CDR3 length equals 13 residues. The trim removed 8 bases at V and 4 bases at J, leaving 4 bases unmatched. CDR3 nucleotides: TGTGCCAGCCGCCGGGACAGTAATGAAAAACTGTTTTTT. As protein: CASRRDSNEKLFF.

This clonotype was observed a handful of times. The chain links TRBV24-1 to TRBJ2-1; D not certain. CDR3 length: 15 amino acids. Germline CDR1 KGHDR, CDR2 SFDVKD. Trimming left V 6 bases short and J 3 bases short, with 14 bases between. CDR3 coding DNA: TGTGCCACCAGTTCGAGCGTTCCTGTCTACAATGAGCAGTTCTTC. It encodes CATSSSVPVYNEQFF.

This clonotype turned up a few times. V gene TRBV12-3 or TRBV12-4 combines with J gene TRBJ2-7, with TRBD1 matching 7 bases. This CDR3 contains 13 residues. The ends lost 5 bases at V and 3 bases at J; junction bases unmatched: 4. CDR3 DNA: TGTGCCAGCAGTGGACAGGATAGCTACGAGCAGTACTTC. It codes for CASSGQDSYEQYF.